This T cell receptor beta chain was documented in a study of T cell clones after liver transplantation. Clones were sequenced by immunoSEQ multiplex PCR, and TCRdb holds only the in-frame ones, with some missing. Of tens of thousands of clones in the sample, about 70% were seen once. The CDR3 contains 14 residues. The germline gives CDR1 SGHAT, CDR2 FQNNGV. V gave up 3 bases and J gave up 4 bases, with 12 bases separating them. The TCR comes from a human donor who received a liver transplant. V gene TRBV11-2 combines with J gene TRBJ2-5, with unresolved D. Sequencing used CD4+ T cells from blood, obtained before liver transplant. DNA for the CDR3: TGTGCCAGCAGCTTTGGGCCTCCCGCAGAGACCCAGTACTTC. Its protein is CASSFGPPAETQYF. Full variable domain (outside the CDR3, taken from reference TRBV11-2 and TRBJ2-5): EAGVAQSPRYKIIEKRQSVAFWCNPISGHATLYWYQQILGQGPKLLIQFQNNGVVDDSQLPKDRFSAERLKGVDSTLKIQPAKLEDSAVYLCASSFGPPAETQYFGPGTRLLVL.